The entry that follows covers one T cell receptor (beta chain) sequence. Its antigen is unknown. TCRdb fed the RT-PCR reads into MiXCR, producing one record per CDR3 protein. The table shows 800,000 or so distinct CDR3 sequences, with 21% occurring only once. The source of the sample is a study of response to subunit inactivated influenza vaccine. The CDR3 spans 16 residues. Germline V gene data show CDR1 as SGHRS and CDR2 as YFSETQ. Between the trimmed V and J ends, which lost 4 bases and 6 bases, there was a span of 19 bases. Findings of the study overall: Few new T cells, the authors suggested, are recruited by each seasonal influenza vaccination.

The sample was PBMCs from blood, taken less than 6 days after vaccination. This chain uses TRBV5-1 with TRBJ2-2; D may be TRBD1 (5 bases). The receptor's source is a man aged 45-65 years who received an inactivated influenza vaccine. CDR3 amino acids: CASSLVSGRASGELFF. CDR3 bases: TGCGCCAGCAGCCTGGTCTCGGGCAGGGCTTCCGGGGAGCTGTTTTTT.